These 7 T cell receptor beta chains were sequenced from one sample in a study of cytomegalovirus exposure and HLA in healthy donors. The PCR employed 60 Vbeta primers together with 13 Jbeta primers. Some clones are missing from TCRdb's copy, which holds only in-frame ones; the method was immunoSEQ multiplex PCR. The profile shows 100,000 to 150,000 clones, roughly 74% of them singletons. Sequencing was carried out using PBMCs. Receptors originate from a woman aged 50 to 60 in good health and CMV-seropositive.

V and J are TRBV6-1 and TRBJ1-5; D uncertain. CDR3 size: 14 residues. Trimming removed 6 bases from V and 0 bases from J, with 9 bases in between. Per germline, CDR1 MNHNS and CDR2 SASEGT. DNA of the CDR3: TGTGCCAGCAGGGCAGGCTATAGCAATCAGCCCCAGCATTTT. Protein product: CASRAGYSNQPQHF.

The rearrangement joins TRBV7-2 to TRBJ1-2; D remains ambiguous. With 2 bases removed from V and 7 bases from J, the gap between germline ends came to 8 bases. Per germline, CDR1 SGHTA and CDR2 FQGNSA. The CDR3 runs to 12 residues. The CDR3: CASSLRGFGYTF. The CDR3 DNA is TGTGCCAGCAGCTTACGGGGTTTTGGCTACACCTTC.

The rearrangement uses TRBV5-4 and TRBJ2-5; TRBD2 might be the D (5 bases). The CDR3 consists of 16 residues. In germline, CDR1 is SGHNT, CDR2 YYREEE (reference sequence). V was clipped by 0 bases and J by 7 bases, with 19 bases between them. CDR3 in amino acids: CASSLDAGLGVWTQYF. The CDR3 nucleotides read TGTGCCAGCAGCTTGGACGCGGGCCTGGGTGTGTGGACCCAGTACTTC.

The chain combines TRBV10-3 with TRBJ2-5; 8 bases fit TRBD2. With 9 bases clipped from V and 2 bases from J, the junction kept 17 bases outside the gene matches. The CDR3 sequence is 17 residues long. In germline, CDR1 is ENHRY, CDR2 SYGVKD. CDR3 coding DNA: TGTGCCATTAGCCCCGGTGACCGCGGGGGGCGGCAAGAGACCCAGTACTTC. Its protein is CAISPGDRGGRQETQYF.

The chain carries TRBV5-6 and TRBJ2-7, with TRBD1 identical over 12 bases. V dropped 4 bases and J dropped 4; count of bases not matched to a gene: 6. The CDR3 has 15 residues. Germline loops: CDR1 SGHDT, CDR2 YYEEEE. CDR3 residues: CASSQGDRGRYEQYF. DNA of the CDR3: TGTGCCAGCAGCCAGGGGGACAGGGGGCGATACGAGCAGTACTTC. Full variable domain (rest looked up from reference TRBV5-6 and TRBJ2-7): DAGVTQSPTHLIKTRGQQVTLRCSPKSGHDTVSWYQQALGQGPQFIFQYYEEEERQRGNFPDRFSGHQFPNYSSELNVNALLLGDSALYLCASSQGDRGRYEQYFGPGTRLTVT.

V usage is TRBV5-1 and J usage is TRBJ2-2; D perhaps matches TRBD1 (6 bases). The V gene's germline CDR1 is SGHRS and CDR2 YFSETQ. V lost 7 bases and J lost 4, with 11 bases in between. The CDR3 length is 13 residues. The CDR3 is CASLQGTTGELFF. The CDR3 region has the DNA TGCGCCAGCCTACAGGGAACCACCGGGGAGCTGTTTTTT.

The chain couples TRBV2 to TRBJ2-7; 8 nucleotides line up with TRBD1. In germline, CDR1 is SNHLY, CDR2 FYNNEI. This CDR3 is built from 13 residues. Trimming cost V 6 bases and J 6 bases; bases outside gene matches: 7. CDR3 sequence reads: CASSGQGGGEQYF. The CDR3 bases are TGTGCCAGCAGCGGACAGGGCGGAGGCGAGCAGTACTTC. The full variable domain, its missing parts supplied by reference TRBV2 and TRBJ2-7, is EPEVTQTPSHQVTQMGQEVILRCVPISNHLYFYWYRQILGQKVEFLVSFYNNEISEKSEIFDDQFSVERPDGSNFTLKIRSTKLEDSAMYFCASSGQGGGEQYFGPGTRLTVT.